This TCR beta chain emerged from a study of cytomegalovirus exposure and HLA in healthy donors (dated 2017 in TCRdb). Concerning the study at large: An earlier analysis of roughly 500 of the donors reported 250 to 350 Gb of sequence data and around 120 million unique TCR beta sequences from 150 million to 200 million T cells. Around 320 gigabases of sequencing data and approximately 93 million unique TCR sequences were included in an early release covering over 600 HLA-typed donors. Among the roughly 400 genotyped donors, about 83% belonged to the genetic ancestry cluster associated with self-reported Caucasian donors. The study was designed to test whether signatures of past pathogen exposure could be identified by cataloging public T cell receptors. The study used immunosequencing to profile the T cell repertoires of 670 or so subjects and linked those repertoires to cytomegalovirus serostatus. A separate validation cohort of about 110 different subjects was used in addition to the 666-subject first cohort. The study combined high-throughput TCR immunosequencing, statistical association of individual TCRs with disease status, and machine learning to predict cytomegalovirus infection status. In a later analysis, previously published TCR beta repertoires from 600 to 850 donors were re-analyzed and high-resolution HLA genotyping was added so that TCR occurrence patterns could be studied. In the later analysis, no new phenotypic data were used to find candidate immune exposures; instead, reliance was placed on TCR beta sequences and their occurrence across donors. To decide whether each TCR beta V gene segment behaved as functional or pseudogenic, an earlier analysis of 587 of the donors relied on high-throughput TCR beta sequencing. Alongside the repertoire data, information on donor age, sex, ethnicity and CMV serostatus was compiled. Genome-wide SNP genotypes for about three fifths of the roughly 700 donors were used in a later genetic analysis, which treated that subset as a discovery cohort. All discovery cohort repertoires had been generated using a single sequencing platform. HLA typing covered class I and class II loci at four-digit resolution. Typing coverage varied by locus: 629-630 donors for A, B, C, DRB1 and DQB1; about 520 for DQA1; about 570 for DPA1; roughly 450 for DPB1. About 5 DR-DQ haplotypes were handled as single units for association and clustering, since linkage in the cohort was strong. On average, around 240,000 unique TCR beta nucleotide sequences were sequenced per donor among some 420 genotyped donors of the cohort, with roughly a sixth of those sequences being non-productive.

This clone was seen a single time. Which antigen it targets is not known. No much larger clone is present one base from it, and per-base qualities are unavailable. In total, more than 500 healthy bone marrow donors made up the cohort. All cohort members were sampled while nominally healthy, although unrecorded immune exposures were likely present. The donor tested CMV seropositive and was one of the 289 seropositive cohort members. A peripheral blood sample was provided by each donor, and peripheral blood mononuclear cells were used for TCR beta sequencing. Genomic DNA extraction from the blood cell samples was performed with the Qiagen DNeasy Blood Extraction Kit. The method was the immunoSEQ multiplex PCR assay. The multiplex PCR relied on a mix of 60 forward primers for TCR Vbeta segments and 13 reverse primers for TCR Jbeta segments. The CDR3 region of rearranged TCR beta genes was amplified from genomic DNA by a multiplex PCR assay. The amplified TCR beta libraries were sequenced on the Illumina HiSeq System as 87-base-pair reads. The authors' pipeline ran thus. A later analysis counted around 72 million unique TCR beta chains across the 650 to 800 repertoires, and roughly 9.9 million of these chains were shared by at least two donors. Raw reads were error-corrected and collapsed into unique sequences by a nearest-neighbor algorithm in which closely related sequences were merged to remove PCR and sequencing errors. CDR3 sequences were aligned to IMGT reference sequences to assign V, D and J gene segments. For a sequence to be retained, a match of at least six nucleotides to both a V gene segment and a J gene segment was required. A rearrangement was called productive if the CDR3 had no stop codons and remained in frame with V and J, and every other rearrangement was called non-productive. Following IMGT convention, CDR3 was defined as the stretch from the second conserved V-encoded cysteine up to the conserved J-encoded phenylalanine. The earlier analysis of about 610 of the donors excluded sequences that lacked an unambiguous match to a single V gene segment. In an earlier analysis of a few hundred of the donors, V segments were called functional above 56.7% productive rearrangements and were called segregating when the between-donor standard deviation exceeded 5%. A statistical classification framework was built for diagnosing cytomegalovirus status from the catalog of TCR beta chain sequences. V and J gene assignment, in a later analysis, came from comparing TCR nucleotide sequences with IMGT/GENE-DB human TR gene sequences. The TCRdist pipeline was used in a later analysis to assign CDR3 sequences and most-parsimonious VDJ recombination scenarios. In a later analysis, every TCR beta chain was defined by the combination of its CDR3 amino acid sequence and its V-gene family, and reads without a unique V-gene family were dropped. To address suspected cross-contamination and a sequencing artifact, a later analysis removed roughly 580 highly shared, low-generation-probability nucleotide sequences. In a later analysis, a clonal expansion index was calculated for each public chain from normalized within-repertoire ranks of inferred template counts. Generation probabilities in a later analysis came from a VDJ recombination model fitted to out-of-frame rearrangements, and those results were checked against IGoR. Hypergeometric tests were used in a later analysis to score TCR-TCR, TCR-HLA and TCR-CMV co-occurrence, with a repertoire-size bias correction applied to the TCR pairs. A later analysis estimated false discovery rates by permuting HLA or CMV assignments 20 times. In a later analysis, co-occurring TCRs were grouped with DBSCAN, and TCRdist sequence similarity was added when clustering was performed within HLA-allele-positive subsets. For co-occurrence clustering, repertoires with fewer than 30,000 or more than 120,000 public chains were excluded, along with a handful of repertoires with anomalous nucleotide sharing. Drawn from immuneACCESS, this table holds only the in-frame rearrangements with V and J called that TCRdb kept. Clones are partly lost; checked studies trace under half to an unresolved V gene and leave the rest unexplained. The D gene and trimming were derived from the DNA, and the V and J assignments and clone size from that table. A total of about 50,000 clones appear in this sample, 81% of them only once. The ten largest clonotypes hold roughly 2.3% of the sample.

What the work shows at the level of the full study, not this receptor alone: A cluster of highly shared sequence variants was judged likely to be a technical artifact of the sequencing pipeline. In both the original and validation cohorts, the classifier was reported to diagnose cytomegalovirus status with high specificity and sensitivity. Several of the top co-occurrence clusters appeared to be linked to parvovirus B19, influenza, CMV and Epstein-Barr virus, according to a later analysis. In a later analysis, HLA-associated TCR beta chains showed more clonal expansion and lower generation probabilities than non-associated chains that were equally common. When HLA alleles, especially DR and DQ, strongly co-occurred, TCR associations were difficult to assign to individual alleles. In an earlier analysis of around 600 of the donors, most TCR beta V segments appeared in productive rearrangements about 87% or about 30% of the time, broadly matching IMGT annotations. Correlated functional status among segregating V segments might be attributable to linkage disequilibrium, but an unknown experimental factor could not be ruled out. Specific HLA alleles were associated with 15,000 to 20,000 TCR beta sequences at a false discovery rate of 0.05 in a later analysis. While some public TCRs were present in many individuals, most TCR sequences turned up only very rarely across donors. According to a later genetic analysis, donors in an Asian-associated ancestry cluster had fewer N-insertions in productive TCRs than the approximately 650-donor mean. An association between a missense DCLRE1C variant and V-gene and J-gene trimming of TCR beta chains was found in a later genetic analysis and replicated in an independent cohort. In a later analysis, most CMV-associated TCR beta chains were found to appear HLA-restricted, with HLA associations seemingly driven largely by CMV exposure. In this cohort, only TCR beta chains were sequenced, and detectable features were limited by the absence of alpha or paired-chain data. CMV serostatus was the only immune exposure information available for the cohort. In a later analysis, TCR association rates were found to vary across HLA loci, with the most associated TCRs seen for DRB1 alleles and the fewest for HLA-C alleles. A total of roughly 160 TCR beta chains were listed by the study as associated with cytomegalovirus. Over 15 rarely observed V segments, including chromosome 9 orphons, were excluded from the earlier analysis of several hundred of the donors because counts were too low. In vitro tests confirmed that a few of the cytomegalovirus-associated TCR beta chains recognize cytomegalovirus antigens. Roughly uniform sequencing depth across donors was assumed in presence/absence analyses, although this assumption may not hold. Because HLA typing was missing for some donors at each locus, association tests included only the typed subset. The authors suggested that the approach could potentially be extended to other disease states and immunological phenotypes. A further reported finding was that TCR beta sequences accurately predicted the HLA-A and HLA-B alleles for most subjects in the first cohort.

The receptor's source is a boy younger than 18 in good health and CMV-seropositive. Input material: PBMCs.

At the DNA level, the sequence is TGTGCCAGCAGCGCTGGAGGTGCGGAGACCCAGTACTTC. Its protein reads: CASSAGGAETQYF. Recombination linked TRBV7-9 to TRBJ2-5; the D gene is perhaps TRBD2, from 5 matching bases. According to the germline V gene (reference sequence), CDR1 reads SEHNR and CDR2 reads FQNEAQ. V lost 5 bases and J lost 5 bases; the stretch between them is 12 bases long. There are 13 amino acids in the CDR3, from cysteine to phenylalanine inclusive. Only the CDR3 region is kept as DNA, spanning 39 bases read in frame from base 1.